Each of the 26 T cell receptor beta chains below was sequenced from the same sample in a study of early T cells in non-severe SARS-CoV-2 infection. MiXCR, applied by TCRdb to the 5' RACE reads, yields one record per CDR3 protein. The sample lists more than 35,000 distinct CDR3 sequences, 5.5% to 7.5% seen once, with 5.9% in the top ten. Sequenced: whole blood. The receptors stem from an adult who was a healthcare worker with PCR-confirmed SARS-CoV-2 infection or an uninfected control (not recorded which).

This clonotype was observed a handful of times. The CDR3 DNA follows: TGTGCCAGCAGCCCCCAATGGTTGCCCGAGCAGTACTTC. Translated, it gives CASSPQWLPEQYF. The chain is built from TRBV7-8 and TRBJ2-7; no firm D call. Germline lookup yields CDR1 SGHVS and CDR2 FQNEAQ. The V and J ends lost 5 bases and 6 bases respectively, with 14 bases between them. CDR3 length: 13 amino acids. Full variable domain (outside the CDR3, taken from reference TRBV7-8 and TRBJ2-7): GAGVSQSPRYKVAKRGQDVALRCDPISGHVSLFWYQQALGQGPEFLTYFQNEAQLDKSGLPSDRFFAERPEGSVSTLKIQRTQQEDSAVYLCASSPQWLPEQYFGPGTRLTVT.

Remarks on this clonotype: The junction shows a germline mismatch at one end, possibly a read error. The chain employs TRBV6-5 and TRBJ2-1, with 10 bases matching TRBD2. The CDR3 is 13 amino acids. Germline CDR1 and CDR2: MNHEY and SVGAGI. CDR3 in amino acids: CASSYSPSGRGVF. In nucleotides, the CDR3 is TGTGCCAGCAGTTACTCACCTAGCGGGAGAGGGGTCTTC.

The chain carries TRBV11-2 and TRBJ2-1; 8 bases align to TRBD2. Germline values: CDR1 SGHAT, CDR2 FQNNGV. Trimming took 2 bases from V and 8 from J; bases not matched to a gene: 11. This CDR3 contains 16 residues. The CDR3 sequence: CASSLFAREDGHEQFF. Here the CDR3 DNA reads TGTGCCAGCAGCTTATTTGCGCGGGAGGACGGGCATGAGCAGTTCTTC.

This clonotype turned up a few times. The chain links TRBV20-1 to TRBJ2-2; D is undetermined. Germline V gives CDR1 DFQATT, CDR2 SNEGSKA (reference sequence). Trimming cost V 3 bases and J 1 base, with 6 bases left between them. The CDR3 is 13 residues long. The CDR3 DNA reads TGCAGTGCTAGTTGGCAGAACACCGGGGAGCTGTTTTTT. Protein product: CSASWQNTGELFF.

The V and J genes are TRBV20-1 and TRBJ1-1; D call uncertain. Germline CDR1 DFQATT, CDR2 SNEGSKA (reference sequence). This CDR3 region has 17 residues. V was trimmed by 1 base and J by 1 base, leaving 19 bases between them. CDR3 DNA sequence: TGCAGTGCTAGAGTCAGTTTTCTAGGTGGGCGGAACACTGAAGCTTTCTTT. This translates into CSARVSFLGGRNTEAFF.

The sample holds many counts of this clonotype. The chain recombines TRBV27 with TRBJ2-5, with 9 bases fitting TRBD1. The V and J ends lost 4 bases and 5 bases, in that order; junction bases with no gene match: 5. Germline V gene lookup returns CDR1 MNHEY and CDR2 SMNVEV (reference sequence). This CDR3 has 14 amino acids. CDR3 bases: TGTGCCAGCAGTTCGGACAGGGGATGGGAGACCCAGTACTTC. Amino acid sequence: CASSSDRGWETQYF.

The chain is built from TRBV27 and TRBJ2-7; maybe TRBD1 (5 bases). The CDR3 sequence is 10 residues long. Germline CDR1 and CDR2: MNHEY and SMNVEV (reference sequence). Trimming stripped 8 bases from V and 4 bases from J, with 6 bases between. This CDR3 reads CASGQYEQYF. CDR3 coding DNA: TGTGCCAGCGGACAATACGAGCAGTACTTC.

This clonotype occurred a few times. The chain joins TRBV11-2 to TRBJ2-1; tentative D call: TRBD2 (5 bases). The CDR3 covers 13 residues. Germline loops: CDR1 SGHAT, CDR2 FQNNGV. V was pared by 3 bases and J by 12 bases, with 15 bases between. CDR3 sequence (DNA): TGTGCCAGCAGCTTCGGACTGATGATCGGGCAGTTCTTC. Residues: CASSFGLMIGQFF.

There are many counts of this clonotype. This chain connects TRBV7-2 to TRBJ2-7, with TRBD2 identical over 7 bases. The CDR3 has 14 residues. The trim removed 1 base at V and 2 bases at J, leaving 2 bases unmatched. The V gene's germline CDR1 is SGHTA and CDR2 FQGNSA. The CDR3 is CASSLGAGPYEQYF. DNA of the CDR3: TGTGCCAGCAGCTTAGGAGCGGGGCCCTACGAGCAGTACTTC. The full variable domain, completed using reference TRBV7-2 and TRBJ2-7, is GAGVSQSPSNKVTEKGKDVELRCDPISGHTALYWYRQSLGQGLEFLIYFQGNSAPDKSGLPSDRFSAERTGGSVSTLTIQRTQQEDSAVYLCASSLGAGPYEQYFGPGTRLTVT.

This clonotype has a count of ten or more. J is TRBJ2-3 and V is TRBV5-1; 7 nucleotides match TRBD2. The CDR3 contains 15 residues. J gave up 2 bases and V 10 bases, and 13 bases lay outside the gene matches. The germline V gene encodes CDR1 SGHRS and CDR2 YFSETQ. The CDR3 bases are TGCGCCTCGGAAGGCGGCCTAGCGGCCACAGATACGCAGTATTTT. Its translation: CASEGGLAATDTQYF.

The chain links TRBV12-3 or TRBV12-4 to TRBJ2-3; D gene uncertain. Trimming took off 2 bases at V and 4 bases at J, with 16 bases between the two ends. This CDR3 has 16 amino acids. The CDR3 here is CASSLSRLRWADTQYF. CDR3 DNA sequence: TGTGCCAGCAGTTTATCCCGCCTACGGTGGGCAGATACGCAGTATTTT.

This chain joins TRBV3-2 and TRBJ2-5; TRBD2 reflects the table's D call only, with no check against the DNA. TRBV3-2 is deemed a pseudogene. This CDR3 is built from 15 residues. CDR3 in DNA: TGTGCCAGCAGCCAGCGGGGTCTGTACCAAGAGACCCAGTACTTC. It encodes CASSQRGLYQETQYF.

This clonotype was observed a handful of times. The chain joins TRBV28 to TRBJ2-7, with 10 nucleotides matching TRBD1. V was pared by 2 bases and J by 1 base, with 5 bases of the junction left unmatched. CDR1 is MDHEN, CDR2 SYDVKM, per germline. The CDR3 contains 16 residues. CDR3 amino acids: CASSLSSGQGSYEQYF. The CDR3, as DNA: TGTGCCAGCAGTTTAAGTTCGGGACAGGGGTCCTACGAGCAGTACTTC.

This chain joins TRBV24-1 and TRBJ2-1; 8 bases map to TRBD2. The V gene end was trimmed by 7 bases and the J gene end by 6 bases; junction bases not matched to a gene: 10. Looked up from germline, CDR1 is KGHDR and CDR2 is SFDVKD. This CDR3 spans 15 amino acids. The DNA of the CDR3 is TGTGCCACCAGCCCGGGACTAGGATTTCGCAATGAGCAGTTCTTC. It yields the protein CATSPGLGFRNEQFF.

This clonotype has ten or more counts. The chain links TRBV12-3 or TRBV12-4 to TRBJ1-2; D not certain. Deletions cut 5 bases from V and 6 bases from J, with 10 bases between. This CDR3 spans 12 amino acids. The CDR3 loop reads CASSRYGDGYTF. CDR3 nucleotides: TGTGCCAGCAGTCGGTACGGTGATGGCTACACCTTC.

The V and J genes are TRBV7-8 and TRBJ2-2; D not certain. The CDR3 is 11 residues long. Germline V lookup: CDR1 SGHVS, CDR2 FQNEAQ. Trimming pared 0 bases from V and 9 bases from J, leaving 2 bases between. The CDR3 reads CASSLARELFF. DNA for the CDR3: TGTGCCAGCAGCTTAGCTAGGGAGCTGTTTTTT.

The V and J genes are TRBV12-5 and TRBJ2-2; the match to TRBD1 covers 10 bases. CDR1 and CDR2 (germline): LGHNT, FRNRAP. The CDR3 sequence is 19 residues long. After removal of 4 bases from V and 3 bases from J, the junction contained 14 bases not matched to a gene. CDR3: CASGSLARGQGYDTGELFF. The CDR3 coding sequence is TGTGCTAGTGGTTCACTTGCAAGGGGACAGGGGTACGACACCGGGGAGCTGTTTTTT.

The sample holds many counts of this clonotype. The V and J genes are TRBV23-1 and TRBJ2-1; tentative D call: TRBD1 (6 bases). TRBV23-1 is filed as an ORF, its function uncertain. CDR3 length equals 17 residues. V was clipped by 4 bases and J by 8 bases, with 24 bases between them. The CDR3: CASSRTQGLMGLHEQFF. The CDR3 bases are TGCGCCAGCAGTCGGACCCAGGGGCTCATGGGTCTCCATGAGCAGTTCTTC.

There are many counts of this clonotype. The chain has TRBV6-1 and TRBJ1-6, with D perhaps TRBD1 (5 bases). This CDR3 contains 14 residues. The ends were cut back, 4 bases at V and 10 bases at J, with 14 bases in the middle. Per germline, CDR1 MNHNS and CDR2 SASEGT. CDR3 region: CASSGNRIGSPLHF. CDR3 DNA sequence: TGTGCCAGCAGTGGAAACAGGATTGGATCACCCCTCCACTTT.

The chain uses TRBV25-1 and TRBJ2-3; D is uncertain. The V gene lost 3 bases and the J gene lost 10 bases, with 17 bases spanning the gap. Germline CDR1 is MGHDK and CDR2 is SYGVNS. The CDR3 extends over 14 amino acids. In DNA form, the CDR3 reads TGTGCCAGCAGTGAGTCCTTGTTTAGCCCATCGCAGTATTTT. This translates into CASSESLFSPSQYF.

This clonotype occurred many times. V is TRBV6-6 and J is TRBJ2-1; D is possibly TRBD1 (6 bases). This CDR3 has 16 residues. Trimming pared 8 bases from V and 9 bases from J, leaving 26 bases between. CDR1 is MNHNY and CDR2 is SVGAGI in the germline V gene (reference sequence). CDR3 residues: CASWGVEQGLRGEQFF. CDR3 in DNA: TGTGCCAGCTGGGGCGTCGAACAGGGTCTGAGGGGTGAGCAGTTCTTC.

V usage is TRBV29-1 and J usage is TRBJ2-3, with 15 bases identical to TRBD2. J gave up 4 bases and V 1 base, and 3 bases lay outside the gene matches. This CDR3 spans 16 amino acids. Germline CDR1 SQVTM, CDR2 ANQGSEA. This CDR3 reads CSVEGTSGRASDTQYF. The CDR3 DNA reads as TGCAGCGTTGAAGGGACTAGCGGGAGGGCCTCAGATACGCAGTATTTT.

This clonotype was seen at least ten times. V and J are TRBV15 and TRBJ2-1; TRBD2 aligns across 11 bases. The trim removed 1 base at V and 10 bases at J, leaving 9 bases unmatched. Germline CDR1 LNHNV, CDR2 YYDKDF (reference sequence). This CDR3 has 16 residues. In DNA, the CDR3 is TGTGCCACCAGCAGAGCTCAGTCTAGCGGGAGGTTGGAGCAGTTCTTC. Protein product: CATSRAQSSGRLEQFF. Together with reference TRBV15 and TRBJ2-1, the CDR3 gives the full variable domain: DAMVIQNPRYQVTQFGKPVTLSCSQTLNHNVMYWYQQKSSQAPKLLFHYYDKDFNNEADTPDNFQSRRPNTSFCFLDIRSPGLGDTAMYLCATSRAQSSGRLEQFFGPGTRLTVL.

This clonotype was seen a few times. This rearrangement joins TRBV10-3 to TRBJ2-1; TRBD2 is a possible D gene (5 bases). This CDR3 spans 15 amino acids. CDR1 is ENHRY and CDR2 is SYGVKD in the germline V gene. The V gene lost 8 bases and the J gene lost 4 bases, with 18 bases spanning the gap. The CDR3 DNA sequence: TGTGCCATCGCCGCGAGGACTCAAGATTACAATGAGCAGTTCTTC. Translated: CAIAARTQDYNEQFF.

This chain connects TRBV6-5 to TRBJ2-5, with D perhaps assigned TRBD1 or TRBD2 (5 bases each). The germline CDR1 and CDR2 sequences are MNHEY and SVGAGI. CDR3 length: 13 residues. Trimming removed 6 bases from V and 4 bases from J, with 12 bases in between. CDR3 DNA sequence: TGTGCCAGCAGCCCGACTGGGACAGAGACCCAGTACTTC. This translates into CASSPTGTETQYF.

This chain's CDR3 is CASSSPGQGNEQFF. The CDR3 DNA is TGTGCCAGCAGCTCTCCGGGACAGGGGAATGAGCAGTTCTTC. The chain employs TRBV5-6 and TRBJ2-1; 10 bases match TRBD1. V shed 3 bases, J shed 7 bases, and the junction held 4 bases outside the gene matches. Germline V gives CDR1 SGHDT, CDR2 YYEEEE. CDR3 length: 14 amino acids.